One and the same sample provided the 30 T cell receptor beta chains below, sequenced in a study of blood T cell repertoires in COVID-19. The assay was immunoSEQ multiplex PCR, and TCRdb's table has in-frame clones only and misses some. Of 90,000 to 120,000 clones in the sample, over 80% were seen once. Sequencing was performed on peripheral blood. These receptors were collected from a woman younger than 45 with acute or convalescent COVID-19.

The V gene is TRBV3-1 (or the pseudogene TRBV3-2), the J gene TRBJ1-6; 9 positions match TRBD1. Germline-derived CDR1 and CDR2 are LGHDT and YNNKEL (reference sequence). This CDR3 has 16 residues. V trimming: 3 bases; J trimming: 7 bases; junction bases outside the gene matches: 7. The CDR3 here is CASSHLDRGTNSPLHF. DNA of the CDR3: TGTGCCAGCAGCCACTTAGACAGGGGGACCAATTCACCCCTCCACTTT.

The CDR3 region has the DNA TGTGCCAGCAGCTCGGGACTTTACGAGCAGTACTTC. This sequence encodes CASSSGLYEQYF. The chain combines TRBV5-4 with TRBJ2-7, with a tentative D call TRBD2 (6 bases). The CDR3 sequence is 12 residues long. V shed 3 bases and J shed 4 bases, with 8 bases lying between them. Germline CDR1 and CDR2: SGHNT and YYREEE (reference sequence).

The chain couples TRBV4-2 to TRBJ1-2; a possible D gene is TRBD1 (5 bases). Germline CDR1 is LGHNA and CDR2 is YNFKEQ. Trimming shortened V by 0 bases and J by 2 bases, and 13 bases separated the two germline ends. The CDR3 consists of 16 residues. CDR3 nucleotides: TGTGCCAGCAGCCAAGATTGGGGGGGATACAACTATGGCTACACCTTC. This translates into CASSQDWGGYNYGYTF.

Only one count was recorded for this clone. The genes are TRBV6-5 and TRBJ1-1, with 9 positions matching TRBD1. Germline loops: CDR1 MNHEY, CDR2 SVGAGI. The CDR3 has 15 amino acids. The ends lost 1 base at V and 3 bases at J; junction bases unmatched: 3. The CDR3, as DNA: TGTGCCAGCAGTTACTACACAGGGGGCTACACTGAAGCTTTCTTT. It translates to CASSYYTGGYTEAFF.

J is TRBJ2-1 and V is TRBV9; TRBD1 matches at 8 bases. Trimming took 4 bases from V and 3 from J; bases not matched to a gene: 6. This CDR3 is 15 amino acids long. Per the germline V gene, CDR1 is SGDLS and CDR2 is YYNGEE. CDR3 coding DNA: TGTGCCAGCAGCCCCGGGACAGGCGACTACAATGAGCAGTTCTTC. Encoded protein: CASSPGTGDYNEQFF.

The V gene is TRBV19, the J gene TRBJ2-2; 14 bases are shared with TRBD2. The CDR3 is 19 residues long. With 4 bases clipped from V and 0 bases from J, the junction kept 7 bases outside the gene matches. Looked up from germline, CDR1 is LNHDA and CDR2 is SQIVND (reference sequence). CDR3 sequence: CASSTGLAGGHANTGELFF. In nucleotides, the CDR3 is TGTGCCAGTAGTACCGGACTAGCGGGAGGACACGCGAACACCGGGGAGCTGTTTTTT.

The genes are TRBV18 and TRBJ2-5; TRBD1 is a possible D gene (5 bases). Per the germline V gene, CDR1 is KGHSH and CDR2 is LQKENI. CDR3 size: 15 residues. Between the trimmed V and J ends, which lost 3 bases and 1 base, there was a span of 12 bases. The CDR3: CASSPTQTVQETQYF. The CDR3 DNA reads as TGTGCCAGCTCACCCACCCAGACAGTCCAAGAGACCCAGTACTTC.

The chain carries TRBV7-9 and TRBJ2-7; the D gene is possibly TRBD2 (6 bases). V lost 5 bases, J lost 7 bases, and 21 bases lay in between. CDR1 SEHNR and CDR2 FQNEAQ come from the germline V gene (reference sequence). CDR3 length: 15 amino acids. The CDR3 DNA reads as TGTGCCAGCAGCCCGCCTCCGGGGGAGCGATTAGAGCAGTACTTC. Translation gives CASSPPPGERLEQYF.

The rearrangement joins TRBV30 to TRBJ1-1; no definite D call. Germline V gene data show CDR1 as GTSNPN and CDR2 as SVGIG (reference sequence). Trimming took off 2 bases at V and 4 bases at J, with 11 bases between the two ends. The CDR3 totals 13 residues. This CDR3 is CAWSPDVATEAFF. As DNA, the CDR3 is TGTGCCTGGAGTCCAGATGTTGCCACTGAAGCTTTCTTT.

The chain uses TRBV27 and TRBJ1-2, with a possible D match to TRBD1 (6 bases). Germline loops: CDR1 MNHEY, CDR2 SMNVEV (reference sequence). There are 14 residues in the CDR3. The V end was cut by 4 bases, the J end by 0 bases, with 9 bases between. CDR3 amino acids: CASSSTGSNYGYTF. The CDR3 nucleotides read TGTGCCAGCAGTTCAACAGGGTCTAACTATGGCTACACCTTC.

V gene TRBV27 combines with J gene TRBJ2-5; 7 nucleotides agree with TRBD1. Germline CDR1 and CDR2: MNHEY and SMNVEV (reference sequence). The CDR3 has 16 residues. The junction had 12 bases not matched to a gene; V was cut back by 5 bases and J by 3 bases. In nucleotides, the CDR3 is TGTGCCAGCAGTGGATTTGGTGGGACAGCCAAAGAGACCCAGTACTTC. Translation: CASSGFGGTAKETQYF.

The chain recombines TRBV5-4 with TRBJ2-2; 7 positions match TRBD1. The CDR3 contains 18 residues. The V gene end was trimmed by 4 bases and the J gene end by 3 bases; junction bases not matched to a gene: 15. The germline V gene has CDR1 SGHNT and CDR2 YYREEE (reference sequence). CDR3 DNA: TGTGCCAGCAGCGCTCCTCGACAGGGAGTAGGTTACACCGGGGAGCTGTTTTTT. Amino acids: CASSAPRQGVGYTGELFF.

J is TRBJ2-5 and V is TRBV12-5; TRBD2 matches 11 bases. The length of the CDR3 is 15 residues. V was clipped by 3 bases and J by 4 bases; unmatched bases: 4. CDR1 LGHNT and CDR2 FRNRAP come from the germline V gene. This CDR3 reads CASGFQLAGVETQYF. The CDR3 nucleotides read TGTGCTAGTGGTTTCCAACTAGCGGGAGTAGAGACCCAGTACTTC.

This rearrangement joins TRBV6-6 to TRBJ2-1; the D is unclear. Germline CDR1 MNHNY, CDR2 SVGAGI (reference sequence). The CDR3 spans 13 residues. V lost 1 base and J 7 bases, leaving 8 bases between the germline ends. CDR3: CASSYLQFNEQFF. The CDR3 region has the DNA TGTGCCAGCAGTTACTTACAGTTTAATGAGCAGTTCTTC.

The V gene is TRBV3-1 (or the pseudogene TRBV3-2), the J gene TRBJ1-4; 7 bases map to TRBD1. The CDR3 loop spans 14 amino acids. CDR1 is LGHDT, CDR2 YNNKEL, per germline (reference sequence). Trimming removed 4 bases from V and 5 bases from J; junction bases left unmatched: 4. The CDR3 region has the DNA TGTGCCAGCAGCCCGGGACAGCTAAATGAAAAACTGTTTTTT. This encodes CASSPGQLNEKLFF.

V gene TRBV28 combines with J gene TRBJ2-1; D is ambiguous. Trimming cost V 3 bases and J 9 bases, with 3 bases left between them. Germline lookup yields CDR1 MDHEN and CDR2 SYDVKM. CDR3 length equals 10 residues. This CDR3 reads CASSFREQFF. CDR3 DNA: TGTGCCAGCAGTTTTCGTGAGCAGTTCTTC.

Written as DNA, the CDR3 is TGTGCCAGCAGCCATGGCCAGGGCCAAGAGACCCAGTACTTC. It codes for CASSHGQGQETQYF. The chain has TRBV2 and TRBJ2-5; D may be TRBD1 (5 bases). The CDR3 length is 14 residues. Trimming took off 6 bases at V and 1 base at J, with 12 bases between the two ends. Germline V gives CDR1 SNHLY, CDR2 FYNNEI.

V and J are TRBV28 and TRBJ2-7; TRBD1 aligns across 7 bases. The CDR3 consists of 14 residues. Per germline, CDR1 MDHEN and CDR2 SYDVKM. Trimming took 1 base from V and 3 from J; bases not matched to a gene: 3. The CDR3 spells CASSLYAGGYEQYF. CDR3 bases: TGTGCCAGCAGTTTATACGCAGGGGGCTACGAGCAGTACTTC.

The count of this clone is one. J is TRBJ2-1 and V is TRBV5-4; weak D call: TRBD2 (7 bases). Trimming removed 4 bases from V and 6 bases from J, with 17 bases in between. The CDR3 has 15 amino acids. The V gene's germline CDR1 is SGHNT and CDR2 YYREEE (reference sequence). CDR3 bases: TGTGCCAGCAGCCTACCTAGGGGGGGTTTCAATGAGCAGTTCTTC. Translated: CASSLPRGGFNEQFF.

This sequence joins TRBV4-3 and TRBJ1-2; D may be TRBD1 (5 bases). CDR1 and CDR2 from the germline V gene are LGHNA and YSLEER. V shed 1 base and J shed 7 bases, with 13 bases lying between them. The CDR3 is made up of 14 amino acids. The CDR3 loop reads CASSQVQGGGGYTF. CDR3 nucleotides: TGCGCCAGCAGCCAAGTCCAGGGAGGCGGTGGCTACACCTTC.

This sequence joins TRBV3-1 (or the pseudogene TRBV3-2) and TRBJ2-5; 8 nucleotides line up with TRBD2. The CDR3 runs 16 residues. J was trimmed by 1 base and V by 5 bases; bases with no gene match: 9. Germline CDR1 reads LGHDT; CDR2 reads YNNKEL (reference sequence). The CDR3 nucleotides read TGTGCCAGCAGCATTCCCCTACTAGCGGCCCAAGAGACCCAGTACTTC. Protein sequence: CASSIPLLAAQETQYF.

This sequence joins TRBV28 and TRBJ1-4; D is possibly TRBD1 (6 bases). Trimming left V 5 bases short and J 8 bases short, with 15 bases between. CDR1 MDHEN and CDR2 SYDVKM come from the germline V gene. The CDR3 spans 14 residues. The chain's CDR3 is CASSQPGQREKLFF. Written as DNA, the CDR3 is TGTGCCAGCAGTCAACCGGGACAAAGAGAAAAACTGTTTTTT.

This clone was seen only a few times. CDR3 coding DNA: TGTGCCAGTAGTCCCGGTCTGTCCTACGAGCAGTACTTC. Translating gives CASSPGLSYEQYF. The chain is built from TRBV19 and TRBJ2-7; D ambiguous. This CDR3 region has 13 residues. Germline V lookup: CDR1 LNHDA, CDR2 SQIVND (reference sequence). The V end was cut by 5 bases, the J end by 1 base, with 9 bases between.

The CDR3 DNA reads TGTGCCAGCAGCCAAGCTCCAAGCGCTGAAGCTTTCTTT. It specifies CASSQAPSAEAFF. The chain links TRBV3-1 (or the pseudogene TRBV3-2) to TRBJ1-1; no firm D call. V was clipped by 1 base and J by 6 bases, with 9 bases between them. The V gene's germline CDR1 is LGHDT and CDR2 YNNKEL (reference sequence). The CDR3 is 13 amino acids.

The gene calls are TRBV30 and TRBJ1-4; 7 positions match TRBD1. CDR3 size: 15 residues. Germline values: CDR1 GTSNPN, CDR2 SVGIG (reference sequence). The V gene end was trimmed by 5 bases and the J gene end by 3 bases; junction bases not matched to a gene: 9. The CDR3 nucleotides read TGTGCCTGGGGGCCCCCCGGGACAGCTAATGAAAAACTGTTTTTT. Translation gives CAWGPPGTANEKLFF.

V is TRBV3-1 (or the pseudogene TRBV3-2) and J is TRBJ1-2; TRBD1 is a possible D gene (5 bases). The CDR3 is 14 amino acids. Germline CDR1 reads LGHDT; CDR2 reads YNNKEL (reference sequence). Trimming removed 2 bases at V and 4 bases at J, with 11 bases between. CDR3: CASSQQSGSYGYTF. CDR3 nucleotides: TGTGCCAGCAGCCAACAGTCAGGGTCCTATGGCTACACCTTC.

This chain connects TRBV11-2 to TRBJ2-7, with 7 positions matching TRBD1. This CDR3 contains 15 residues. The V segment lost 0 bases and the J segment 5 bases; nucleotides outside the gene matches: 7. CDR1 SGHAT and CDR2 FQNNGV come from the germline V gene. The CDR3 nucleotides are TGTGCCAGCAGCTTAGATCGGACAGGCCGAAACGAGCAGTACTTC. This encodes CASSLDRTGRNEQYF.

V and J are TRBV9 and TRBJ1-2; TRBD1 matches at 7 bases. Germline-derived CDR1 and CDR2 are SGDLS and YYNGEE. This CDR3 comprises 14 residues. The junction had 7 bases not matched to a gene; V was cut back by 0 bases and J by 8 bases. CDR3 bases: TGTGCCAGCAGCGTAGAAGGGGGCTTGGGAGGCTACACCTTC. Amino acids: CASSVEGGLGGYTF.

This clone showed up just once. The rearrangement links TRBV6-1 to TRBJ1-2, with a possible D match to TRBD1 (6 bases). The germline V and J ends were trimmed by 1 base and 7 bases, with 25 bases remaining between them. CDR3 length: 18 amino acids. Germline lookup yields CDR1 MNHNS and CDR2 SASEGT. CDR3 region: CASSEGRLGARGFRGYTF. The DNA for the CDR3 is TGTGCCAGCAGTGAAGGGAGACTGGGGGCCAGGGGATTTCGTGGCTACACCTTC.

The chain employs TRBV19 and TRBJ2-1; the match to TRBD1 covers 7 bases. CDR3 length: 13 residues. Germline CDR1 is LNHDA and CDR2 is SQIVND (reference sequence). V shed 5 bases, J shed 8 bases, and the junction held 6 bases outside the gene matches. The CDR3 nucleotides are TGTGCCAGTAGTCTTCGGACAGGAGATGAGCAGTTCTTC. Amino acid sequence: CASSLRTGDEQFF.